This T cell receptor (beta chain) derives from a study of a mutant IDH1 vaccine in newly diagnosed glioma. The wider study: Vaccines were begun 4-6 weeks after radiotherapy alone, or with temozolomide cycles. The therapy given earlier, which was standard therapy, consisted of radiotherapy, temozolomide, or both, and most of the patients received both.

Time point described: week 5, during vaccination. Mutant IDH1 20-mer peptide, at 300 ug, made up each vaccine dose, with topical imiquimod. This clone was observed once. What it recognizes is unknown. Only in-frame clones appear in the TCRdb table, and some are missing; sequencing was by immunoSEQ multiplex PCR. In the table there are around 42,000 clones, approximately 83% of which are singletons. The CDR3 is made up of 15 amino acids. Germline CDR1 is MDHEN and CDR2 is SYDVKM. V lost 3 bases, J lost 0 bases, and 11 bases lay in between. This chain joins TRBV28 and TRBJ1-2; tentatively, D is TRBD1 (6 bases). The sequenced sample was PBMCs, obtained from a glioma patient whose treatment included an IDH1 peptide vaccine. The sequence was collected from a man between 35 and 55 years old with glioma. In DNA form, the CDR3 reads TGTGCCAGCAGTTTGGGGGGCAGAGCTAACTATGGCTACACCTTC. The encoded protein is CASSLGGRANYGYTF.